Each of the 4 T cell receptor beta chains below was sequenced from the same sample in a study of blood T cell repertoires in COVID-19. Measured with immunoSEQ multiplex PCR; TCRdb has only the in-frame clones, and not every one. The top ten hold approximately 2.1% of the sample, which has about 170,000 clones, more than 75% seen once. The source material was peripheral blood. Source of these receptors: a man between 45 and 60 years old who had recovered from COVID-19.

Written as DNA, the CDR3 is TGTGCCAGCAGTTACTCAGGGACAAACGAGCAGTACTTC. Amino acid sequence: CASSYSGTNEQYF. V usage is TRBV6-5 and J usage is TRBJ2-7, with D possibly TRBD1 on 6 matching bases. The CDR3 is 13 residues long. V lost 0 bases and J 5 bases, leaving 8 bases between the germline ends. Looked up from germline, CDR1 is MNHEY and CDR2 is SVGAGI.

This clone was recorded only once. The rearrangement joins TRBV4-3 to TRBJ2-3; D possibly corresponds to TRBD2 (5 bases). This CDR3 is 15 amino acids long. V lost 0 bases and J 6 bases, leaving 13 bases between the germline ends. The germline CDR1 and CDR2 sequences are LGHNA and YSLEER. CDR3 in DNA: TGCGCCAGCAGCCAAGATGCCCTAGCCGCGGATACGCAGTATTTT. Translating it yields CASSQDALAADTQYF.

This chain uses TRBV24-1 with TRBJ2-2, with TRBD1 matching 10 bases. The CDR3 loop spans 15 amino acids. The germline gives CDR1 KGHDR, CDR2 SFDVKD. The J segment lost 4 bases and the V segment lost 9 bases, leaving 7 bases of the junction unmatched. The CDR3 sequence is CATGTGTGVTGELFF. The DNA of the CDR3 is TGTGCCACCGGCACCGGGACAGGGGTCACCGGGGAGCTGTTTTTT.

The gene calls are TRBV19 and TRBJ1-2; TRBD1 matches at 10 bases. CDR3 size: 18 residues. The ends lost 5 bases at V and 0 bases at J; junction bases unmatched: 12. Germline V gives CDR1 LNHDA, CDR2 SQIVND (reference sequence). CDR3 loop: CASSSGTGDLLSNYGYTF. CDR3 coding DNA: TGTGCCAGTAGTTCCGGGACAGGGGATCTACTTTCTAACTATGGCTACACCTTC. Supplemented by reference TRBV19 and TRBJ1-2, the full variable domain reads DGGITQSPKYLFRKEGQNVTLSCEQNLNHDAMYWYRQDPGQGLRLIYYSQIVNDFQKGDIAEGYSVSREKKESFPLTVTSAQKNPTAFYLCASSSGTGDLLSNYGYTFGSGTRLTVV.